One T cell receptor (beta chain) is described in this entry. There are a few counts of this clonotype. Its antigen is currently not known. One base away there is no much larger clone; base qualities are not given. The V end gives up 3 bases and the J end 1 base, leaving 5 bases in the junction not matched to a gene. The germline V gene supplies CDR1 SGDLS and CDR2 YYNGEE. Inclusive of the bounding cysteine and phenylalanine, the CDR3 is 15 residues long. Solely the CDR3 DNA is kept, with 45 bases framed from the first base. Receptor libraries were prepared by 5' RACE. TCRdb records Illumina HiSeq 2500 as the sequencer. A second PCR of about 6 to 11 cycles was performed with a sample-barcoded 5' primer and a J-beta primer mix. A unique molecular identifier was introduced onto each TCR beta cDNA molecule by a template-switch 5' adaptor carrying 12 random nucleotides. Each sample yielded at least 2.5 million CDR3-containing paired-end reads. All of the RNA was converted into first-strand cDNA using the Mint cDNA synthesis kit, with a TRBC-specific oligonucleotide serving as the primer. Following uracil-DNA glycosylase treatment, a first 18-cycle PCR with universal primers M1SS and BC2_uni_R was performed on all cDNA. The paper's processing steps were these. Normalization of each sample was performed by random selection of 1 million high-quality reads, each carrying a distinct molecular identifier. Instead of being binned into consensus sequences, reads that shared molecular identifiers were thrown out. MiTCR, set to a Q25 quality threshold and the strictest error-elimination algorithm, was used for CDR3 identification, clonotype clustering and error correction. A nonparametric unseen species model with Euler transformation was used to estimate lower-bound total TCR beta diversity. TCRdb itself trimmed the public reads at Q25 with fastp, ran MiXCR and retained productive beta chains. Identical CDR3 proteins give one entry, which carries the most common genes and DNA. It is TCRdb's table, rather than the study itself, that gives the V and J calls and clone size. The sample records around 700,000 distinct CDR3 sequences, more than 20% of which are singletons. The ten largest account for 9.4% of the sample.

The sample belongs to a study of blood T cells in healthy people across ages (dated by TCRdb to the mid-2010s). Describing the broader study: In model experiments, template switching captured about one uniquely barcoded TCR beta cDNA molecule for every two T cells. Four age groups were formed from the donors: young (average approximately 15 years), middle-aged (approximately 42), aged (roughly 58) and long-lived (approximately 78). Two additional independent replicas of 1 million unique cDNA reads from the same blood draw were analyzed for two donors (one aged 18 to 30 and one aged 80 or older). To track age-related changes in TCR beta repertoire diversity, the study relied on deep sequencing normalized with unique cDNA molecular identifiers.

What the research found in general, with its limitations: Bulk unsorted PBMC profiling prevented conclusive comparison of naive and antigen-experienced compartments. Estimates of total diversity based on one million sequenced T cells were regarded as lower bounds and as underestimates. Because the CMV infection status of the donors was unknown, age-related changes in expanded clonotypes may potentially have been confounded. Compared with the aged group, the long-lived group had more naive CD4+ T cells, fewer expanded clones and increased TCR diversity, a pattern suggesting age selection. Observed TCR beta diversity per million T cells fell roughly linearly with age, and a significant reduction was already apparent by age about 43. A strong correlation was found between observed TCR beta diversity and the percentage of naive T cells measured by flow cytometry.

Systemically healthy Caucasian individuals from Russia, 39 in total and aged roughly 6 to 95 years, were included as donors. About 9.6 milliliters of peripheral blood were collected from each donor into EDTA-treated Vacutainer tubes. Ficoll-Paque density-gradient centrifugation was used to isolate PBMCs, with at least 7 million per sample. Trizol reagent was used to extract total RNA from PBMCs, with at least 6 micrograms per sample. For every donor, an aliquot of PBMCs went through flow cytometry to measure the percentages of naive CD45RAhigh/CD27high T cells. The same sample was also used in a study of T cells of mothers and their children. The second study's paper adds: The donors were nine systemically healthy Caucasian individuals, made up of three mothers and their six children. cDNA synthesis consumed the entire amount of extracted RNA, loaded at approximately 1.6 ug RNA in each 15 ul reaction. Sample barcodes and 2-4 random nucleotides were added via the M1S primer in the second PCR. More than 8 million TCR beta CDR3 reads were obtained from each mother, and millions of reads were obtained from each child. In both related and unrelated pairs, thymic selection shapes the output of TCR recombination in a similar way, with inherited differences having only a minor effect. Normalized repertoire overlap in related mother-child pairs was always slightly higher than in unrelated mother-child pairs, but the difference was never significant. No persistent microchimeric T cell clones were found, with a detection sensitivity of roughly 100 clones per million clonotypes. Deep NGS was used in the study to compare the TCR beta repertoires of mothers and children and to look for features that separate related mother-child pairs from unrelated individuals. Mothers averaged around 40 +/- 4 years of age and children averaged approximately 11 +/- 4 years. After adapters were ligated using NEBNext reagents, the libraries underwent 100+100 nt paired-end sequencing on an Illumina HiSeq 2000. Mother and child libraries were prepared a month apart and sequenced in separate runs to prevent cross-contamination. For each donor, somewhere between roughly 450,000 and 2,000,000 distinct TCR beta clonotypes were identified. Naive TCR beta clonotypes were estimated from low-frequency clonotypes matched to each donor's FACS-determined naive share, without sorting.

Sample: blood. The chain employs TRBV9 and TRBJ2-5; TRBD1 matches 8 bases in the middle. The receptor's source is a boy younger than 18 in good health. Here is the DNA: TGTGCCAGCAGCGGGACAGGGAACCCCCAAGAGACCCAGTACTTC. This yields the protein CASSGTGNPQETQYF. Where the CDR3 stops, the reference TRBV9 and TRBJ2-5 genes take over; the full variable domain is DSGVTQTPKHLITATGQRVTLRCSPRSGDLSVYWYQQSLDQGLQFLIQYYNGEERAKGNILERFSAQQFPDLHSELNLSSLELGDSALYFCASSGTGNPQETQYFGPGTRLLVL.